One TCR beta chain is described in this entry. Its antigen is as yet unknown. Germline CDR1 ENHRY, CDR2 SYGVKD. V dropped 4 bases and J dropped 0 bases, with 15 bases sitting between them. This CDR3 has 16 residues. This sample is part of a study of T cell repertoires in cytomegalovirus infection. TCRdb passed the reads through MiXCR, listing each CDR3 protein once. The sample gives approximately 770,000 distinct CDR3 sequences, under 35% of which show up once; 13% is in the top ten. The sequenced sample was cultured CD8+ T cells from PBMCs, obtained from culture after CMV antigen stimulation. V and J are TRBV10-3 and TRBJ2-5; a weak D match, TRBD1 (6 bases). This sequence originates from a human donor in good health (CMV status not recorded). Some clones in this sample may be carry-over from other donors' samples. Here the CDR3 reads CAISGQGSTDQETQYF. The DNA of the CDR3 is TGTGCCATCAGTGGCCAGGGGAGCACGGACCAAGAGACCCAGTACTTC.